This TCR beta chain was sequenced in a study of blood T cell repertoires in COVID-19. Trimming removed 0 bases from V and 10 bases from J, with 11 bases in between. Germline values: CDR1 SGHKS, CDR2 YYEKEE (reference sequence). CDR3 length: 14 residues. Per the study methods: Counts of nucleated cells, estimated from reference gene primer amplification, were obtained. Libraries were prepared by immunoSEQ multiplex PCR; TCRdb keeps only in-frame clonotypes and omits some of them. That table gives V, J and clone size, and the DNA gave D and trimming. The sample consists of a few hundred thousand clones, around 84% of them appearing once.

The sample was peripheral blood. V is TRBV5-5 and J is TRBJ1-6; maybe TRBD1 (6 bases). The receptor's source is a man between 60 and 70 years old with acute or convalescent COVID-19. The CDR3 DNA sequence: TGTGCCAGCAGCTTGGCGGGGGGCTCGTCACCCCTCCACTTT. Protein sequence: CASSLAGGSSPLHF.